This TCR beta chain stems from a study of T cell repertoires in cytomegalovirus infection (dated by TCRdb to 2018 to 2020). In terms of the full investigation: Donor HLA type was relevant to the analysis, because carriage of CMV infection together with the matching HLA type was indicated by public TCR beta signatures. Broad study findings and their caveats: In both this cohort and an independent roughly 330-donor cohort, the cumulative frequency of public TCR beta family members distinguished carriers of CMV infection plus the relevant HLA type. The ex vivo response was dominated by HLA-C-restricted CMV-specific TCR beta clonotypes, which also provided the single most frequent clonotype in two of eight donors.

V is clipped by 5 bases and J by 8 bases, and the sequence between their germline boundaries is 11 bases long. The CDR3 contains 12 residues, cysteine and phenylalanine counted. Kept here is only the CDR3 DNA, which spans 36 bases and is read in frame from base 1. The germline V gene gives CDR1 as SGHVS and CDR2 as FNYEAQ. Details on this clonotype: Its antigen remains undetermined. Base qualities were left out, and no much larger clone turns up one base away.

The reads were generated on an Illumina HiSeq 1500. TCRdb's own reprocessing of the public reads used fastp at Q25 and MiXCR and kept productive beta chains. Entries are consolidated by CDR3 protein sequence, retaining the most common genes and DNA. This sample gives approximately 500,000 distinct CDR3 sequences in total; 26% of them show up just once. Less than 15% of the sample is held by the ten biggest clonotypes. Rearrangement joined TRBV7-6 to TRBJ2-3, with the D gene call left open. The source is a human donor in good health (CMV status not recorded). Some clones in this sample may be carry-over from other donors' samples. The sequenced sample was PBMCs. The nucleotide sequence reads as follows: TGTGCCAGCAGCCCCATTGGATTTACGCAGTATTTT. Its protein product is CASSPIGFTQYF.